Listed here are 15 T cell receptor beta chains from one sample, sequenced in a study of identical twins. TCRdb independently ran MiXCR on the 5' RACE reads; one entry per CDR3 protein. The table shows about 660,000 distinct CDR3 sequences, with under 9% occurring only once. These data were also reused for a study on yellow fever vaccine responses in identical twins.

What was sequenced was PBMCs. These receptor sequences come from a woman aged 18-29 years in good health.

V gene TRBV5-1 combines with J gene TRBJ2-3; 9 bases align to TRBD2. The V and J ends lost 4 bases and 2 bases, in that order; junction bases with no gene match: 5. Germline assignment: CDR1 SGHRS and CDR2 YFSETQ. There are 15 residues in the CDR3. The CDR3 nucleotides read TGCGCCAGCAGCACGAGCGGGAGGTACACAGATACGCAGTATTTT. Amino acid sequence: CASSTSGRYTDTQYF.

This clonotype was observed at least ten times. The chain recombines TRBV18 with TRBJ2-7, with 9 bases that match TRBD2. The V gene end was trimmed by 3 bases and the J gene end by 4 bases; junction bases not matched to a gene: 4. CDR1 is KGHSH and CDR2 is LQKENI in the germline V gene. This CDR3 is 14 amino acids long. CDR3 loop: CASSPGLARYEQYF. The CDR3 DNA reads TGTGCCAGCTCACCGGGACTAGCCCGATACGAGCAGTACTTC.

There are a few counts of this clonotype. The gene calls are TRBV27 and TRBJ2-7; the D gene is possibly TRBD1 (5 bases). The germline V gene encodes CDR1 MNHEY and CDR2 SMNVEV (reference sequence). CDR3 length: 12 amino acids. The ends were cut back, 8 bases at V and 5 bases at J, with 13 bases in the middle. The CDR3 sequence is CASHGALHEQYF. The DNA of the CDR3 is TGTGCCAGCCATGGGGCCCTTCACGAGCAGTACTTC.

CDR3 sequence reads: CASSQDLFGGSVAEAFF. The CDR3 DNA follows: TGCGCCAGCAGCCAAGACCTATTCGGGGGGAGTGTCGCTGAAGCTTTCTTT. This chain connects TRBV4-3 to TRBJ1-1; D possibly corresponds to TRBD1 (5 bases). This CDR3 contains 17 residues. With 0 bases removed from V and 6 bases from J, the gap between germline ends came to 20 bases. Germline CDR1 is LGHNA and CDR2 is YSLEER.

The chain carries TRBV6-6 and TRBJ2-7; D is uncertain. This CDR3 spans 11 amino acids. The germline V gene has CDR1 MNHNY and CDR2 SVGAGI (reference sequence). The V gene lost 6 bases and the J gene lost 4 bases, with 7 bases spanning the gap. The CDR3 region has the DNA TGTGCCAGCAGGTATGGGTACGAGCAGTACTTC. Translating gives CASRYGYEQYF.

V and J are TRBV12-3 or TRBV12-4 and TRBJ2-3; D unresolved. The CDR3 extends over 13 amino acids. Deletions cut 1 base from V and 6 bases from J, with 8 bases between. DNA of the CDR3: TGTGCCAGCAGTTTAGGACCTAAGGATACGCAGTATTTT. Amino acid sequence: CASSLGPKDTQYF.

This clonotype was detected a few times. V is TRBV11-3 and J is TRBJ2-1; 7 bases align to TRBD2. There are 15 residues in the CDR3. V lost 1 base and J lost 3; bases outside the gene matches: 3. CDR1 is SGHNT and CDR2 is YENEEA in the germline V gene. In DNA, the CDR3 is TGTGCCAGCAGCTTAGGCCCTAGCGGCTACAATGAGCAGTTCTTC. It codes for CASSLGPSGYNEQFF.

This clonotype was observed a handful of times. The rearrangement uses TRBV11-2 and TRBJ2-1, with D perhaps TRBD2 (6 bases). Between the trimmed V and J ends, which lost 9 bases and 6 bases, there was a span of 12 bases. The CDR3 length is 12 residues. Looked up from germline, CDR1 is SGHAT and CDR2 is FQNNGV. DNA of the CDR3: TGTGCCAGTCGACTAGTTTTCAATGAGCAGTTCTTC. It is translated as CASRLVFNEQFF. Supplemented by reference TRBV11-2 and TRBJ2-1, the full variable domain reads EAGVAQSPRYKIIEKRQSVAFWCNPISGHATLYWYQQILGQGPKLLIQFQNNGVVDDSQLPKDRFSAERLKGVDSTLKIQPAKLEDSAVYLCASRLVFNEQFFGPGTRLTVL.

This rearrangement joins TRBV25-1 to TRBJ1-6; no reliable D call. The germline V gene encodes CDR1 MGHDK and CDR2 SYGVNS. This CDR3 has 13 residues. V dropped 3 bases and J dropped 6 bases, with 6 bases sitting between them. Here the CDR3 reads CASSDQFNSPLHF. CDR3 DNA: TGTGCCAGCAGTGACCAGTTTAATTCACCCCTCCACTTT.

V and J are TRBV15 and TRBJ2-5; the D is unclear. Trimming removed 0 bases at V and 5 bases at J, with 10 bases between. This CDR3 region has 14 residues. In germline, CDR1 is LNHNV, CDR2 YYDKDF (reference sequence). The CDR3 region has the DNA TGTGCCACCAGCAGAGATCGTGTGTCGGAGACCCAGTACTTC. Amino acid sequence: CATSRDRVSETQYF.

This clonotype was counted a few times. This chain connects TRBV10-3 to TRBJ2-7; 9 bases are shared with TRBD2. This CDR3 has 15 residues. The germline V gene encodes CDR1 ENHRY and CDR2 SYGVKD. The J segment lost 4 bases and the V segment lost 5 bases, leaving 9 bases of the junction unmatched. The CDR3 sequence is CAISNVAGEGYEQYF. CDR3 sequence (DNA): TGTGCCATCAGTAACGTAGCGGGAGAAGGGTACGAGCAGTACTTC.

This clonotype was seen repeatedly, ten times or more. This chain connects TRBV24-1 to TRBJ1-4; the D gene is possibly TRBD1 (6 bases). The CDR3 extends over 14 amino acids. CDR1 is KGHDR, CDR2 SFDVKD, per germline. V lost 3 bases and J lost 2, with 6 bases in between. The CDR3 coding sequence is TGTGCCACCAGTGATGGACAGACTAATGAAAAACTGTTTTTT. It encodes CATSDGQTNEKLFF.

The chain is built from TRBV10-3 and TRBJ1-5; D gene unclear. The germline V and J ends were trimmed by 4 bases and 4 bases, with 8 bases remaining between them. Germline CDR1 and CDR2: ENHRY and SYGVKD. This CDR3 is built from 13 residues. For the CDR3, the DNA is TGTGCCATCAGTGGGGTAGCAAATCAGCCCCAGCATTTT. Its translation is CAISGVANQPQHF.

This clonotype was detected a few times. The chain carries TRBV5-1 and TRBJ2-5, with D uncertain. The CDR3 covers 12 residues. Trimming removed 4 bases at V and 6 bases at J, with 10 bases between. The V gene's germline CDR1 is SGHRS and CDR2 YFSETQ. The CDR3 here is CASSPGRKTQYF. CDR3 coding DNA: TGCGCCAGCAGCCCGGGTAGGAAGACCCAGTACTTC. Supplemented by reference TRBV5-1 and TRBJ2-5, the full variable domain reads KAGVTQTPRYLIKTRGQQVTLSCSPISGHRSVSWYQQTPGQGLQFLFEYFSETQRNKGNFPGRFSGRQFSNSRSEMNVSTLELGDSALYLCASSPGRKTQYFGPGTRLLVL.

This clonotype was seen only a few times. The chain has TRBV7-8 and TRBJ1-2; 11 bases line up with TRBD1. J gave up 2 bases and V 2 bases, and 1 base lay outside the gene matches. Per the germline V gene, CDR1 is SGHVS and CDR2 is FQNEAQ. The CDR3 is made up of 15 amino acids. CDR3 nucleotide sequence: TGTGCCAGCAGCTTAAGGGACAGGGGGAACTATGGCTACACCTTC. Its translation is CASSLRDRGNYGYTF.